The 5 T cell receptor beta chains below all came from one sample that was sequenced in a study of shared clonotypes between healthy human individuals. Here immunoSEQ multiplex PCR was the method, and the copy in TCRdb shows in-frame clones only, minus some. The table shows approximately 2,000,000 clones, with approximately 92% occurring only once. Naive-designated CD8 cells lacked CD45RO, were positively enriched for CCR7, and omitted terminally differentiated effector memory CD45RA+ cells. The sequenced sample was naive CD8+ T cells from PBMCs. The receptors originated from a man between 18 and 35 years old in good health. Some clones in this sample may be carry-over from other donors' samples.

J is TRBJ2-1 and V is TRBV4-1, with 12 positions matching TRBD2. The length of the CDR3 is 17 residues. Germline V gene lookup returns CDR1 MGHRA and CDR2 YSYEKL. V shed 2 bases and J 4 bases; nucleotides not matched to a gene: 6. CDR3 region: CASSQLTSGRTYNEQFF. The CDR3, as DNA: TGCGCCAGCAGCCAACTTACTAGCGGGAGGACTTACAATGAGCAGTTCTTC.

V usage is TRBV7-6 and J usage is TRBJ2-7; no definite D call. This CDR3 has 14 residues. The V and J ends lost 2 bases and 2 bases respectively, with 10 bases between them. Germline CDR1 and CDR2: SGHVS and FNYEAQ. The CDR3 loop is CASSLSRTAYEQYF. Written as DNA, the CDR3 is TGTGCCAGCAGCTTAAGTCGGACGGCCTACGAGCAGTACTTC.

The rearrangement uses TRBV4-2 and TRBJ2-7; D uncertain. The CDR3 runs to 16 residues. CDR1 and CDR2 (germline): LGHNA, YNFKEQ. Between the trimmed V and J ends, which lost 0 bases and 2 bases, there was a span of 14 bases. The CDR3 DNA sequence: TGTGCCAGCAGCCAAGACGGCGCGCAGCTTACCTACGAGCAGTACTTC. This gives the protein CASSQDGAQLTYEQYF.

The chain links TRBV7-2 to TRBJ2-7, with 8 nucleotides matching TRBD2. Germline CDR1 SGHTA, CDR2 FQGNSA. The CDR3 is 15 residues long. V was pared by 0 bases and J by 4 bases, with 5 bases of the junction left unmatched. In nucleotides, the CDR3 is TGTGCCAGCAGCTTAGCCGCGGGAGGTTGGTACGAGCAGTACTTC. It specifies CASSLAAGGWYEQYF.

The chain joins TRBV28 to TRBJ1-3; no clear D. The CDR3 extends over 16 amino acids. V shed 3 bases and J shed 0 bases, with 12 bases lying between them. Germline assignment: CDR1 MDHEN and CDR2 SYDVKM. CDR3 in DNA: TGTGCCAGCAGTTTGAACCGACGGAGCTCTGGAAACACCATATATTTT. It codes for CASSLNRRSSGNTIYF.